This paragraph covers one TCR beta chain sequence. Its antigen is unknown. The authors extracted RNA and reverse transcribed it into cDNA as the sequencing template. Sequencing was performed with immunoSEQ multiplex PCR; in TCRdb, only in-frame clones are kept and a portion is missing. This table has around 200,000 clones, around 60% appearing once. Treatment specified: oral pan-JAK inhibitor, 5-10 mg twice daily. The CDR3 is 12 residues long. Trimming cost V 0 bases and J 4 bases, with 4 bases left between them. The germline CDR1 and CDR2 sequences are SGDLS and YYNGEE. This sample was taken from a study of CD8+ T cells in alopecia areata. Study-level points and caveats: Persistence during tofacitinib was seen for many expanded lesional clones in scalp and blood. Sequences from scalp samples also cover resident alphabeta T cells of normal skin.

Source: CD8+ T cells sorted from blood, taken at week 24, from a patient treated with tofacitinib. The source is a human donor with alopecia areata. The chain is built from TRBV9 and TRBJ1-2; D is unclear. The CDR3 bases are TGTGCCAGCAGCGTAGATTCCTATGGCTACACCTTC. This gives the protein CASSVDSYGYTF.